The rows below give T cell receptor beta chains drawn from one sample of a study of blood T cells in healthy people across ages. Using its own MiXCR run on the 5' RACE reads, TCRdb lists one record per CDR3 protein. Of roughly 1,500,000 distinct CDR3 sequences listed, approximately 38% are singletons. Material: blood. All receptors derive from a woman aged 18-29 years in good health. The CDR3 runs from the conserved cysteine through the conserved F or W. A D gene is named only where the DNA matches it firmly. Size tells how often a clone was seen (once, few, many) or the class of an expanded clone, and some rows leave it out.

j_call	v_call	d_call	clone_size	cdr3_nt	cdr3_aa
TRBJ1-1	TRBV6-6	.	few	TGTGCCAGCAGTTACAATGTGAACACTGAAGCTTTCTTT	CASSYNVNTEAFF
TRBJ2-7	TRBV10-3	.	.	TGTGCCATCAGTGAGTTTCCTGGGAAGGGGAAATACGAGCAGTACTTC	CAISEFPGKGKYEQYF
TRBJ2-7	TRBV29-1	TRBD2	once	TGCAGCGTTGACCTTAGCGGGAGGGATAAATACAATGAGCAGTACTTC	CSVDLSGRDKYNEQYF
TRBJ2-5	TRBV12-3/TRBV12-4	TRBD1	few	TGTGCCAGCGGCTTGACAGGGGGCCAAGAGACCCAGTACTTC	CASGLTGGQETQYF
TRBJ2-3	TRBV27	.	many	TGTGCCAGCAGTTTAGGGCAGGGTACTACAGATACGCAGTATTTT	CASSLGQGTTDTQYF
TRBJ2-2	TRBV28	.	.	TGTGCCAGCAGTTCAAGTCCCCCACGTCAGAACACCGGGGAGCTGTTTTTT	CASSSSPPRQNTGELFF
TRBJ2-1	TRBV19	.	.	TGTGCCAGTAGTATCAGATTCAATGAGCAGTTCTTC	CASSIRFNEQFF
TRBJ1-6	TRBV27	.	.	TGTGCCAGCAGTTTAGGGGTGAGCGGCTATAATTCACCCCTCCACTTT	CASSLGVSGYNSPLHF
TRBJ2-7	TRBV29-1	.	.	TGCAGCGTTGTGGGATTTTCAGGGGTCCCCTACGAGCAGTACTTC	CSVVGFSGVPYEQYF
TRBJ2-3	TRBV7-9	TRBD2	.	TGTGCCAGCAGCCATCGCCCAAATAGCGGGACGACCACTAGCACAGATACGCAGTATTTT	CASSHRPNSGTTTSTDTQYF
TRBJ1-2	TRBV28	.	few	TGTGCCAGCACCTCGGCCTATGGCTACACCTTC	CASTSAYGYTF
TRBJ2-4	TRBV10-3	.	.	TGTGCCATCGCGCGGCAGGGCCAAAACATTCAGTACTTC	CAIARQGQNIQYF
TRBJ1-2	TRBV27	TRBD1	.	TGTGCCAGCAGTCCCACGGACAGGGGCTACTCGACCTACACCTTC	CASSPTDRGYSTYTF
TRBJ2-3	TRBV19	.	.	TGTGCCAGTAGTATAGCGGCCGGGGATACGCAGTATTTT	CASSIAAGDTQYF
TRBJ2-1	TRBV7-2	TRBD2	.	TGTGCCAGCAGATCACTAGCGGGGTACAATGAGCAGTTCTTC	CASRSLAGYNEQFF
TRBJ2-7	TRBV27	TRBD1	.	TGTGCCAGCAGTTCGGACAGGGGGCTGCTAGCGGGCCCCGAGCAGTACTTC	CASSSDRGLLAGPEQYF
TRBJ2-7	TRBV18	TRBD2	few	TGTGCCAGCTCACCATACACTAGCGGGGACTACGAGCAGTACTTC	CASSPYTSGDYEQYF
TRBJ2-4	TRBV12-3/TRBV12-4	TRBD1	few	TGTGCCAGCAGTCCGGGGACAGGGATCATTCAGTACTTC	CASSPGTGIIQYF
TRBJ2-7	TRBV7-2	.	.	TGTGCCAGCAGCTTAGGTGGTCTGGGCACATTCGACAATGAGCAGTACTTC	CASSLGGLGTFDNEQYF
TRBJ2-2	TRBV4-1	.	once	TGCGCCAGCAGCCAAGGCTTCGAGGCCGGGGAGCTGTTTTTT	CASSQGFEAGELFF
TRBJ2-6	TRBV7-8	TRBD1	.	TGTGCCAGCAGCAGGAGGAGACAGGGGGCGGTCTCGCCCAATTCGGGGGCCAACGTCCTGACTTTC	CASSRRRQGAVSPNSGANVLTF
TRBJ2-3	TRBV29-1	.	.	TGCAGCGACCTGGCCCGGAGCACAGATACGCAGTATTTT	CSDLARSTDTQYF
TRBJ2-7	TRBV7-8	.	.	TGTGCCAGCAGCTTACGACAGCTCTACGAGCAGTACTTC	CASSLRQLYEQYF
TRBJ2-5	TRBV6-1	.	.	TGTGCCAGCAGTACCTCATGGGGAGAGACCCAGTACTTC	CASSTSWGETQYF
TRBJ2-3	TRBV6-1	TRBD2	few	TGTGCCAGCATACCGCCCGGAGTAGCGGGAGGCCCCACAGATACGCAGTATTTT	CASIPPGVAGGPTDTQYF
TRBJ2-2	TRBV6-4	.	once	TGTGCCAGCAGTGACCCCCCTGGGACGGCTACGCACACCGGGGAGCTGTTTTTT	CASSDPPGTATHTGELFF
TRBJ2-7	TRBV3-1	.	.	TGCGCCAGCAGCCAAGGGGGGGGCAGCTCCTACGAGCAGTACTTC	CASSQGGGSSYEQYF
TRBJ2-1	TRBV5-1	.	few	TGCGCCAGCAGCTTGGGGGCGGGACGATACAATGAGCAGTTCTTC	CASSLGAGRYNEQFF
TRBJ2-1	TRBV11-2	TRBD2	few	TGTGCCAGCAGCTATCGCCCCGGCGGGAGGGACAATGAGCAGTTCTTC	CASSYRPGGRDNEQFF
TRBJ2-2	TRBV12-3/TRBV12-4	TRBD2	few	TGTGCCAGCAGTCGCAGTAGCGGGCGACCCGGGGAGCTGTTTTTT	CASSRSSGRPGELFF
TRBJ2-5	TRBV7-2	.	.	TGTGCCAGCAGCTTCCAGGGGACCCTCGGTTTGGAGACCCAGTACTTC	CASSFQGTLGLETQYF